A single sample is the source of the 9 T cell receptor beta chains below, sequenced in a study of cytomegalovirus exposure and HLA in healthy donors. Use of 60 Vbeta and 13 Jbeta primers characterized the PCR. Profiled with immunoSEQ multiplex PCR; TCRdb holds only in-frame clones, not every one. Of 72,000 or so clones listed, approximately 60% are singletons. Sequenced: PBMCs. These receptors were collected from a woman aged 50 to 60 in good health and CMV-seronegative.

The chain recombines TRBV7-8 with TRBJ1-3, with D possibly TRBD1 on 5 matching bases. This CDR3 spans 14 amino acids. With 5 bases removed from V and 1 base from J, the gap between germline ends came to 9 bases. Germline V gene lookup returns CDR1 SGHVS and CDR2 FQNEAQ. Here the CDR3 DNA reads TGTGCCAGCAGCAGACAGACTTCTGGAAACACCATATATTTT. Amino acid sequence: CASSRQTSGNTIYF.

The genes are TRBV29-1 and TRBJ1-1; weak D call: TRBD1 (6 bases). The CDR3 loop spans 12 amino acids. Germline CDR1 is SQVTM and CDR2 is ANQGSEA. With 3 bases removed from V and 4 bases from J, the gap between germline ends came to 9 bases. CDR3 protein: CSVDATGTEAFF. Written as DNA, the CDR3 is TGCAGCGTTGACGCGACAGGCACTGAAGCTTTCTTT.

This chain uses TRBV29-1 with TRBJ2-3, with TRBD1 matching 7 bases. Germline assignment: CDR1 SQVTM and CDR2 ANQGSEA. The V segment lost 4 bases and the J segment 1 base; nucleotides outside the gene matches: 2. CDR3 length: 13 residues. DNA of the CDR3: TGCAGCGTTGGACAGGGCGGCACAGATACGCAGTATTTT. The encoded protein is CSVGQGGTDTQYF.

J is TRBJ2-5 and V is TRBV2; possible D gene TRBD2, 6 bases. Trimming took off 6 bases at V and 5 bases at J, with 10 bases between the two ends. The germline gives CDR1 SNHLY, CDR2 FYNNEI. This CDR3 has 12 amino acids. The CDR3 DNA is TGTGCCAGCAGGGAGGAGGGGGAGACCCAGTACTTC. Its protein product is CASREEGETQYF.

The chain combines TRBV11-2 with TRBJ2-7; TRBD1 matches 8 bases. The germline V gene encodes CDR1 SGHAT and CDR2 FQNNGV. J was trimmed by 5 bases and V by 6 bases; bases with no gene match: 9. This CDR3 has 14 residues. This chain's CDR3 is CASSAGWTGNEQYF. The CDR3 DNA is TGTGCCAGCAGTGCTGGGTGGACAGGGAACGAGCAGTACTTC.

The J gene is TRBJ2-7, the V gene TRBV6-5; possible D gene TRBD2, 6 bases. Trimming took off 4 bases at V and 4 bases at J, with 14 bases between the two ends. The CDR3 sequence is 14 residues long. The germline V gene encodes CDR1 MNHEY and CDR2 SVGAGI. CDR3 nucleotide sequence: TGTGCCAGCAGTTCCCCGGGGCGGGGATACGAGCAGTACTTC. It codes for CASSSPGRGYEQYF.

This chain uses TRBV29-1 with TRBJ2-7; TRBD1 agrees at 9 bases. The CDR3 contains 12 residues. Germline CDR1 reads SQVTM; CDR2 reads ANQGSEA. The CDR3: CTETGGRHGQYF. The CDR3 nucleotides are TGCACCGAAACAGGGGGCCGGCACGGGCAGTACTTC.

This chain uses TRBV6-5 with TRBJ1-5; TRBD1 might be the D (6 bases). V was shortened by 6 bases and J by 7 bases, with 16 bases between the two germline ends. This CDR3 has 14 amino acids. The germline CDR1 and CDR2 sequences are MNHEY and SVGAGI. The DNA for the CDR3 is TGTGCCAGCAGCCGGGACACAGGGCGACAGCCCCAGCATTTT. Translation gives CASSRDTGRQPQHF.

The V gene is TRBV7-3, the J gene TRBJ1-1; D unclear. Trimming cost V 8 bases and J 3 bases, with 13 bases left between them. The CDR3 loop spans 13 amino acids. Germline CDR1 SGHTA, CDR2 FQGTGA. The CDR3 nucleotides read TGTGCCAGCCGATTGACTAAAGACACTGAAGCTTTCTTT. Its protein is CASRLTKDTEAFF.